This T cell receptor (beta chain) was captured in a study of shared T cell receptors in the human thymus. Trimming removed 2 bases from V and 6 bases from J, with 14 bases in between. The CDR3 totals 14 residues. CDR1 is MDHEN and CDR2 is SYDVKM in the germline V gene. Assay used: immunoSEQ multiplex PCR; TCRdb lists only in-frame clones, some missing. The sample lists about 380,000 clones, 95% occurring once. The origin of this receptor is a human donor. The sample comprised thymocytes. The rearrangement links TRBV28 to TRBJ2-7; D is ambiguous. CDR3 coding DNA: TGTGCCAGCAGTTTAGGTCTATACAAAAGCGAGCAGTACTTC. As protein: CASSLGLYKSEQYF.